This TCR beta chain was sequenced during a study of metastatic and nonmetastatic thyroid tumors. Background on the study: Both malignant and benign thyroid patients supplied peripheral blood and tumor or nodule tissue samples, across which the repertoires of these patients were then compared.

Original analysis: Building a distant-metastasis classifier for papillary thyroid cancer drew on CDR3 differences across clinicopathological groups. Via MiXCR, TCRdb re-called the PCR reads. What appears here as the V and J calls and clone size reflects TCRdb's work, not the paper's. The sample lists approximately 21,000 clones, roughly 30% occurring once. Thyroid surgery was performed in patients who had received no treatment beforehand. The CDR3 is 15 amino acids. Deletions cut 4 bases from V and 3 bases from J, with 14 bases between. Germline loops: CDR1 MNHEY, CDR2 SMNVEV (reference sequence). This clone showed up just a few times.

The chain is built from TRBV27 and TRBJ2-3, with a weak D call TRBD2 (5 bases). This TCR was sampled from a male donor with papillary thyroid cancer or a benign thyroid nodule (not recorded which). Some clones in this sample may be carry-over from other donors' samples. The sample consisted of tumor tissue. The CDR3 region has the DNA TGTGCCAGCAGTTCCGGATCTAGCCGTACAGATACGCAGTATTTT. Amino acids: CASSSGSSRTDTQYF.